These 28 T cell receptor beta chains originate from one sample sequenced in a study of T-cell reconstitution after alpha-beta-depleted transplantation in children. Unique molecular identifiers were incorporated when the TCRbeta library was constructed. TCRdb processed the PCR reads anew with MiXCR; each CDR3 protein has one entry. The repertoire holds about 200,000 distinct CDR3 sequences, with about 7% as singletons. This sample comprised PBMCs, obtained before TCRalphabeta/CD19-depleted stem cell transplant. These receptors all stem from a boy aged 2 to 10 with acute lymphoblastic leukemia, due to receive a stem cell transplant.

This rearrangement joins TRBV5-1 to TRBJ1-1, with a tentative D call TRBD1 (5 bases). Germline V gene data show CDR1 as SGHRS and CDR2 as YFSETQ. This CDR3 spans 14 amino acids. V lost 7 bases and J lost 4, with 17 bases in between. The CDR3 sequence: CASWQTGGATEAFF. CDR3 DNA sequence: TGCGCCAGCTGGCAGACGGGGGGAGCCACTGAAGCTTTCTTT. Full variable domain (remainder filled in from reference TRBV5-1 and TRBJ1-1): KAGVTQTPRYLIKTRGQQVTLSCSPISGHRSVSWYQQTPGQGLQFLFEYFSETQRNKGNFPGRFSGRQFSNSRSEMNVSTLELGDSALYLCASWQTGGATEAFFGQGTRLTVV.

There are a few counts of this clonotype. This chain uses TRBV7-8 with TRBJ1-1; unclear D gene. Germline V gene sequence: CDR1 SGHVS, CDR2 FQNEAQ. The length of the CDR3 is 13 residues. V lost 0 bases, J lost 5 bases, and 7 bases lay in between. CDR3: CASSLAIGTEAFF. DNA of the CDR3: TGTGCCAGCAGCTTAGCTATAGGAACTGAAGCTTTCTTT. The variable domain in full, with the rest retrieved from reference TRBV7-8 and TRBJ1-1, is GAGVSQSPRYKVAKRGQDVALRCDPISGHVSLFWYQQALGQGPEFLTYFQNEAQLDKSGLPSDRFFAERPEGSVSTLKIQRTQQEDSAVYLCASSLAIGTEAFFGQGTRLTVV.

This clonotype has a count of ten or more. This chain joins TRBV4-2 and TRBJ1-2; the D gene is possibly TRBD1 (5 bases). Per germline, CDR1 LGHNA and CDR2 YNFKEQ. The CDR3 spans 17 residues. The V gene lost 0 bases and the J gene lost 4 bases, with 18 bases spanning the gap. The chain's CDR3 is CASSQDRGSAIFYGYTF. CDR3 nucleotides: TGTGCCAGCAGCCAAGATAGGGGCTCAGCAATCTTCTATGGCTACACCTTC.

This clonotype was counted at least ten times. The gene calls are TRBV5-5 and TRBJ2-2; D remains unclear. This CDR3 has 17 amino acids. Germline V CDR1 and CDR2: SGHKS, YYEKEE (reference sequence). V was pared by 0 bases and J by 1 base, with 13 bases between. CDR3 sequence reads: CASSLAWSELNTGELFF. The CDR3 bases are TGTGCCAGCAGCTTGGCCTGGAGCGAACTGAACACCGGGGAGCTGTTTTTT.

Ten or more counts support this clonotype. The V gene is TRBV10-3, the J gene TRBJ1-1; D is unresolved. The V gene lost 8 bases and the J gene lost 0 bases, with 10 bases spanning the gap. The CDR3 length is 13 residues. Germline CDR1 and CDR2: ENHRY and SYGVKD. The DNA for the CDR3 is TGTGCCATCTCTGACCCCCTGAACACTGAAGCTTTCTTT. It translates to CAISDPLNTEAFF.

This clonotype has ten or more counts. The chain is built from TRBV20-1 and TRBJ1-5; D gene uncertain. Germline V gene sequence: CDR1 DFQATT, CDR2 SNEGSKA (reference sequence). V was cut by 8 bases and J by 4 bases, with 0 bases left in between. CDR3 length: 8 residues. The CDR3 loop is CSNQPQHF. CDR3 in DNA: TGCAGTAATCAGCCCCAGCATTTT.

This clonotype was counted ten times or more. The V gene is TRBV7-2, the J gene TRBJ1-2, with D maybe TRBD1 (6 bases). Deletions cut 1 base from V and 8 bases from J, with 11 bases between. Germline loops: CDR1 SGHTA, CDR2 FQGNSA. There are 13 residues in the CDR3. CDR3 sequence reads: CASSLDEGGGYTF. The DNA for the CDR3 is TGTGCCAGCAGCTTAGATGAGGGGGGCGGCTACACCTTC.

In its sample, this clonotype was seen a few times. V gene TRBV6-2 or TRBV6-3 combines with J gene TRBJ2-5, with a possible D match to TRBD1 (6 bases). Germline assignment: CDR1 MNHEY and CDR2 SVGEGT. The CDR3 consists of 14 residues. V lost 8 bases and J lost 4, with 17 bases in between. CDR3 bases: TGTGCCAGCCGTCGCGGACAGCGAGTAGAGACCCAGTACTTC. Translating it yields CASRRGQRVETQYF.

The rearrangement uses TRBV4-3 and TRBJ2-7, with 10 bases that match TRBD2. Germline-derived CDR1 and CDR2 are LGHNA and YSLEER. J gave up 3 bases and V 4 bases, and 3 bases lay outside the gene matches. The CDR3 runs to 14 residues. Written as DNA, the CDR3 is TGCGCCAGCAGCCCTCAGCGGGGGGGCTACGAGCAGTACTTC. This encodes CASSPQRGGYEQYF.

This clonotype was counted ten times or more. The gene calls are TRBV28 and TRBJ1-1; perhaps TRBD1 as D (5 bases). The CDR3 loop spans 14 amino acids. The germline CDR1 and CDR2 sequences are MDHEN and SYDVKM. V was cut by 10 bases and J by 4 bases, with 19 bases left in between. The CDR3 nucleotides are TGTGCCACTGGAAGCGGGGGGAGGGCCACTGAAGCTTTCTTT. Its translation is CATGSGGRATEAFF.

The chain is built from TRBV29-1 and TRBJ1-2, with D perhaps TRBD1 (6 bases). Trimming left V 4 bases short and J 2 bases short, with 23 bases between. The CDR3 has 17 residues. The germline gives CDR1 SQVTM, CDR2 ANQGSEA. The CDR3 region is CSVGPSGVVPINYGYTF. For the CDR3, the DNA is TGCAGCGTTGGGCCATCAGGGGTCGTTCCAATAAACTATGGCTACACCTTC. Full variable domain (remainder filled in from reference TRBV29-1 and TRBJ1-2): SAVISQKPSRDICQRGTSLTIQCQVDSQVTMMFWYRQQPGQSLTLIATANQGSEATYESGFVIDKFPISRPNLTFSTLTVSNMSPEDSSIYLCSVGPSGVVPINYGYTFGSGTRLTVV.

This clonotype was counted ten times or more. The V and J genes are TRBV7-8 and TRBJ2-2; no firm D call. The CDR3 extends over 14 amino acids. Germline loops: CDR1 SGHVS, CDR2 FQNEAQ. The V end lost 3 bases, the J end lost 0 bases, and 5 bases lay between the germline ends. The CDR3 is CASSFQANTGELFF. The CDR3 DNA follows: TGTGCCAGCAGCTTCCAGGCGAACACCGGGGAGCTGTTTTTT.

This clonotype was observed at least ten times. This chain joins TRBV5-1 and TRBJ2-7, with 9 positions matching TRBD1. The CDR3 consists of 17 residues. From germline, CDR1 is SGHRS and CDR2 YFSETQ. Trimming cost V 4 bases and J 5 bases; bases outside gene matches: 16. The CDR3 nucleotides are TGCGCCAGCAGCCAGAACCAGTTTGGGACAGGGTCCCACGAGCAGTACTTC. Translating gives CASSQNQFGTGSHEQYF.

This clonotype was observed at least ten times. The chain carries TRBV28 and TRBJ1-4; tentative D call: TRBD1 (6 bases). Germline assignment: CDR1 MDHEN and CDR2 SYDVKM. This CDR3 is built from 13 residues. Trimming stripped 6 bases from V and 6 bases from J, with 11 bases between. The CDR3 reads CASSTGGDEKLFF. The CDR3 DNA follows: TGTGCCAGCAGCACCGGGGGCGATGAAAAACTGTTTTTT.

Ten or more counts support this clonotype. The rearrangement joins TRBV10-3 to TRBJ1-4, with 8 bases that match TRBD1. The CDR3 is 15 residues long. With V trimmed by 3 bases and J by 4 bases, 4 bases remained unmatched. The germline CDR1 and CDR2 sequences are ENHRY and SYGVKD. The CDR3: CAISDSTGDNEKLFF. The CDR3 nucleotides are TGTGCCATCAGTGATTCGACAGGGGATAATGAAAAACTGTTTTTT.

This clonotype was picked up many times. This chain links TRBV7-9 with TRBJ2-7; the D is unclear. The CDR3 is 12 amino acids. Germline CDR1 is SEHNR and CDR2 is FQNEAQ (reference sequence). Trimming stripped 6 bases from V and 0 bases from J, with 6 bases between. The DNA of the CDR3 is TGTGCCAGCAGACGGAACTCCTACGAGCAGTACTTC. The encoded protein is CASRRNSYEQYF.

Only a few counts were recorded for this clonotype. The V gene is TRBV9, the J gene TRBJ2-2; D is ambiguous. The CDR3 is made up of 19 amino acids. Germline CDR1 SGDLS, CDR2 YYNGEE. Trimming stripped 0 bases from V and 6 bases from J, with 24 bases between. CDR3 region: CASSVGPQRPTLRAGELFF. Here the CDR3 DNA reads TGTGCCAGCAGCGTAGGGCCCCAGCGCCCAACCCTACGAGCCGGGGAGCTGTTTTTT.

This clonotype appeared many times. The genes are TRBV2 and TRBJ2-1, with 11 bases aligning to TRBD2. Trimming cost V 6 bases and J 6 bases; bases outside gene matches: 7. CDR1 and CDR2 (germline): SNHLY, FYNNEI. The CDR3 contains 15 residues. The DNA for the CDR3 is TGTGCCAGCAGCGAAACTAGCGGGAGTATCAATGAGCAGTTCTTC. It yields the protein CASSETSGSINEQFF.

This clonotype has at least ten counts. This chain joins TRBV5-1 and TRBJ2-5; 11 bases are shared with TRBD2. The junction had 9 bases not matched to a gene; V was cut back by 1 base and J by 1 base. CDR1 is SGHRS, CDR2 YFSETQ, per germline. CDR3 length equals 18 residues. CDR3 region: CASSLLIASGGSQETQYF. CDR3 coding DNA: TGCGCCAGCAGCTTGCTCATTGCTAGCGGGGGGTCCCAAGAGACCCAGTACTTC.

This clonotype was detected ten times or more. The genes are TRBV5-1 and TRBJ1-2; D remains ambiguous. The germline gives CDR1 SGHRS, CDR2 YFSETQ. This CDR3 comprises 14 residues. V was cut by 0 bases and J by 1 base, with 7 bases left in between. Here the CDR3 reads CASSLETFNYGYTF. CDR3 DNA: TGCGCCAGCAGCTTGGAGACCTTTAACTATGGCTACACCTTC.

This clonotype was found many times. The J gene is TRBJ2-5, the V gene TRBV7-2, with 9 bases fitting TRBD1. Germline V gene data show CDR1 as SGHTA and CDR2 as FQGNSA. Trimming cost V 4 bases and J 4 bases; bases outside gene matches: 1. CDR3 size: 13 residues. The CDR3, as DNA: TGTGCCAGCAGCTCACAGGGGGCAGAGACCCAGTACTTC. It translates to CASSSQGAETQYF.

This clonotype was detected many times. The chain is built from TRBV6-5 and TRBJ1-2, with D possibly TRBD1 on 6 matching bases. The CDR3 contains 15 residues. V lost 4 bases and J 3 bases, leaving 15 bases between the germline ends. CDR1 and CDR2 from the germline V gene are MNHEY and SVGAGI. CDR3 region: CASSSTGRDDYGYTF. As DNA, the CDR3 is TGTGCCAGCAGTTCAACAGGGAGAGATGACTATGGCTACACCTTC.

The J gene is TRBJ2-1, the V gene TRBV9; D tentatively fits TRBD1 or TRBD2 (6 bases each). Germline CDR1 SGDLS, CDR2 YYNGEE. CDR3 size: 16 residues. V dropped 3 bases and J dropped 9 bases, with 22 bases sitting between them. The chain's CDR3 is CASSAPRGRGPGEQFF. CDR3 sequence (DNA): TGTGCCAGCAGCGCCCCAAGAGGACGGGGGCCGGGTGAGCAGTTCTTC.

This clonotype appeared many times. J is TRBJ2-3 and V is TRBV28, with TRBD1 as a possible D gene (5 bases). The V gene's germline CDR1 is MDHEN and CDR2 SYDVKM. The CDR3 spans 16 residues. Trimming stripped 2 bases from V and 1 base from J, with 13 bases between. The CDR3 spells CASSLPQGWGTDTQYF. The DNA for the CDR3 is TGTGCCAGCAGTTTACCTCAGGGATGGGGCACAGATACGCAGTATTTT.

This clonotype came up once. Germline is not matched at one junction end, which may reflect a read error. The J gene is TRBJ2-3, the V gene TRBV7-2; unclear D gene. The CDR3 has 12 amino acids. Per the germline V gene, CDR1 is SGHTA and CDR2 is FQGNSA. The CDR3 bases are TGTGCCAGCAGCTTAGTCACAGATGCGCAGTATTTT. Translating gives CASSLVTDAQYF.

The genes are TRBV12-3 or TRBV12-4 and TRBJ2-1, with D perhaps TRBD1 (6 bases). V was cut by 3 bases and J by 0 bases, with 9 bases left in between. CDR3 length: 15 amino acids. The CDR3 region has the DNA TGTGCCAGCAGTTTCGGGGACAACTCCTACAATGAGCAGTTCTTC. Amino acids: CASSFGDNSYNEQFF.

In its sample, this clonotype was seen many times. The genes are TRBV2 and TRBJ2-6; possibly TRBD1 or TRBD2 for D (5 bases each). V was trimmed by 6 bases and J by 0 bases, leaving 12 bases between them. Germline values: CDR1 SNHLY, CDR2 FYNNEI. The CDR3 has 16 residues. The CDR3 nucleotides read TGTGCCAGCAGCTACGGGGCCCACTCTGGGGCCAACGTCCTGACTTTC. Amino acids: CASSYGAHSGANVLTF. Full variable domain (missing parts from reference TRBV2 and TRBJ2-6): EPEVTQTPSHQVTQMGQEVILRCVPISNHLYFYWYRQILGQKVEFLVSFYNNEISEKSEIFDDQFSVERPDGSNFTLKIRSTKLEDSAMYFCASSYGAHSGANVLTFGAGSRLTVL.

This clonotype has ten or more counts. The gene calls are TRBV20-1 and TRBJ2-7; D ambiguous. This CDR3 has 10 residues. Germline values: CDR1 DFQATT, CDR2 SNEGSKA (reference sequence). V was shortened by 4 bases and J by 4 bases, with 5 bases between the two germline ends. In nucleotides, the CDR3 is TGCAGTGCTACGGATTACGAGCAGTACTTC. Protein product: CSATDYEQYF.